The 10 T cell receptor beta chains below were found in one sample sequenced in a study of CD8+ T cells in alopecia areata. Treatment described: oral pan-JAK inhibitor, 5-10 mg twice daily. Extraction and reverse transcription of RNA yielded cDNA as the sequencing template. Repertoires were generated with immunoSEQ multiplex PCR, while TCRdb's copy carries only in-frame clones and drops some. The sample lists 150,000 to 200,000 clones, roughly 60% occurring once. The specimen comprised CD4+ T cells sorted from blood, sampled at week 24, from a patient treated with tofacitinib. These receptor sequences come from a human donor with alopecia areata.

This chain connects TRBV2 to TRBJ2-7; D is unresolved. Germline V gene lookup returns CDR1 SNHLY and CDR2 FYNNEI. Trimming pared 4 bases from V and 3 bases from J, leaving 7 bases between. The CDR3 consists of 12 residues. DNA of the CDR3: TGTGCCAGCAGTGGGTACGGCTACGAGCAGTACTTC. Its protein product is CASSGYGYEQYF.

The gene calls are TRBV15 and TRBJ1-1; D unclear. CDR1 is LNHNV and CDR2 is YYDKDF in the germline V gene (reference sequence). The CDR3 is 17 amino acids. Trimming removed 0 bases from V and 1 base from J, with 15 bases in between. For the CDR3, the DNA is TGTGCCACCAGCAGAGATCTTCGGGTCGCTAAGAACACTGAAGCTTTCTTT. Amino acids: CATSRDLRVAKNTEAFF.

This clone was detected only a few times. CDR3 bases: TGTGCCAGCAGTGACGAACAATACAATGAGCAGTTCTTC. Its protein is CASSDEQYNEQFF. The J gene is TRBJ2-1, the V gene TRBV2; D is unclear. Deletions cut 3 bases from V and 4 bases from J, with 7 bases between. The CDR3 covers 13 residues. CDR1 and CDR2 (germline): SNHLY, FYNNEI.

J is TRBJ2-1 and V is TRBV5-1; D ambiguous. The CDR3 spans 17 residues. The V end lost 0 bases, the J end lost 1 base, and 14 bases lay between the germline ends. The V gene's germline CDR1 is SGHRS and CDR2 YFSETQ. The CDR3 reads CASSLAKSQASYNEQFF. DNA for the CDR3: TGCGCCAGCAGCTTGGCCAAATCGCAGGCATCCTACAATGAGCAGTTCTTC.

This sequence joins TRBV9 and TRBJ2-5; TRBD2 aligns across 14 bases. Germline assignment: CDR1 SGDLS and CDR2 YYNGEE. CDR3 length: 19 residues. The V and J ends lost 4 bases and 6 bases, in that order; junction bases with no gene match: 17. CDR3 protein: CASSLGLAGGSHSKKTQYF. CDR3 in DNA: TGTGCCAGCAGCCTAGGACTAGCGGGGGGCTCCCACTCCAAGAAGACCCAGTACTTC.

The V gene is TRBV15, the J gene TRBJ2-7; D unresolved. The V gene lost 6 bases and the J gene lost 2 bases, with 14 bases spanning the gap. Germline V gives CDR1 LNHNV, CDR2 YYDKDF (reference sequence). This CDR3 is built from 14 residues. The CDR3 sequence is CATSPTLKPYEQYF. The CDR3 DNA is TGTGCCACCAGTCCGACTCTCAAACCCTACGAGCAGTACTTC.

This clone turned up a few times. CDR3 coding DNA: TGTGCCAGCAGGGGCAGGGGGGGGACCACCAATGAGCAGTTCTTC. Protein sequence: CASRGRGGTTNEQFF. V gene TRBV2 combines with J gene TRBJ2-1; D possibly uses TRBD1 or TRBD2 (7 bases each). The V end was cut by 6 bases, the J end by 6 bases, with 18 bases between. Germline CDR1 SNHLY, CDR2 FYNNEI. This CDR3 comprises 15 residues.

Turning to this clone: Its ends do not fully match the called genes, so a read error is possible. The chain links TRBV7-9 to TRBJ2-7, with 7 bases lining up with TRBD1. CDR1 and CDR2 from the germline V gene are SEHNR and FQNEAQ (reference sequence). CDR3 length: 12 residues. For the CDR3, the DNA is TGTGCCGGCAGGGGGAGAGGATACGAGCAGTACTTC. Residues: CAGRGRGYEQYF. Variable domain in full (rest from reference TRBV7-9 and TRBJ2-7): DTGVSQNPRHKITKRGQNVTFRCDPISEHNRLYWYRQTLGQGPEFLTYFQNEAQLEKSRLLSDRFSAERPKGSFSTLEIQRTEQGDSAMYLCAGRGRGYEQYFGPGTRLTVT.

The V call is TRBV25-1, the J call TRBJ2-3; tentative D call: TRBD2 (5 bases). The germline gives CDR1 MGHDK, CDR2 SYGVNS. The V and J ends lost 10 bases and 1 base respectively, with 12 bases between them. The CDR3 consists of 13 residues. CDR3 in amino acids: CATGIDRTDTQYF. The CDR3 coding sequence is TGTGCCACCGGGATAGACCGCACAGATACGCAGTATTTT.

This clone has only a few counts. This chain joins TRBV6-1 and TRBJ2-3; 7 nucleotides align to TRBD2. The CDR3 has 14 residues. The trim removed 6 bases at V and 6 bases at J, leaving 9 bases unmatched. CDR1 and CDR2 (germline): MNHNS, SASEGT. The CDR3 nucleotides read TGTGCCAGCAGCGACCGACTAGCTTATGATACGCAGTATTTT. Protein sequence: CASSDRLAYDTQYF.